The 4 T cell receptor beta chains below come from one sample, sequenced in a study of shared clonotypes between healthy human individuals. The data were produced by immunoSEQ multiplex PCR, yet TCRdb's version contains in-frame clones alone and is incomplete. The sample lists about 2.4 million clones, approximately 93% occurring once. The source material was naive CD4+ T cells from PBMCs. Subset here: CD45RA+ positively selected. The receptors were gathered from a young man in good health. Some clones in this sample may be carry-over from other donors' samples.

The V call is TRBV27, the J call TRBJ2-2; possible D gene TRBD2, 6 bases. CDR1 and CDR2 (germline): MNHEY, SMNVEV (reference sequence). The CDR3 spans 16 residues. Trimming shortened V by 8 bases and J by 0 bases, and 16 bases separated the two germline ends. The CDR3 protein is CASSPRRLANTGELFF. Written as DNA, the CDR3 is TGTGCCAGCTCCCCTCGGAGACTAGCGAACACCGGGGAGCTGTTTTTT.

J is TRBJ2-1 and V is TRBV5-8; 8 bases agree with TRBD2. Per the germline V gene, CDR1 is SGHTS and CDR2 is YDEGEE. The CDR3 sequence is 17 residues long. The J segment lost 1 base and the V segment lost 2 bases, leaving 8 bases of the junction unmatched. The CDR3 loop is CASSLGSGRGSYNEQFF. The CDR3 DNA reads TGTGCCAGCAGCTTAGGAAGCGGGAGAGGGTCCTACAATGAGCAGTTCTTC.

The chain uses TRBV4-1 and TRBJ1-5, with D possibly matching TRBD1 (6 bases). Germline CDR1 and CDR2: MGHRA and YSYEKL. This CDR3 region has 15 residues. Trimming took 0 bases from V and 2 from J, leaving 8 bases between them. The CDR3 is CASSQDSGGNQPQHF. The CDR3 bases are TGCGCCAGCAGCCAAGATTCAGGGGGCAATCAGCCCCAGCATTTT.

The V gene is TRBV7-9, the J gene TRBJ2-3; perhaps TRBD1 as D (5 bases). This CDR3 contains 14 residues. Per germline, CDR1 SEHNR and CDR2 FQNEAQ (reference sequence). With 3 bases removed from V and 4 bases from J, the gap between germline ends came to 11 bases. This CDR3 reads CASSFFQGADTQYF. CDR3 nucleotides: TGTGCCAGCAGCTTTTTTCAGGGCGCAGATACGCAGTATTTT.